The rows below give T cell receptor beta chains drawn from one sample of a study of T cells in Graves' hyperthyroidism and ophthalmopathy. From the multiplex PCR reads, TCRdb called clonotypes with MiXCR, one entry per CDR3 protein. Of roughly 380,000 distinct CDR3 sequences in the sample, about 14% were seen once. Sample: blood. The receptors originated from a woman aged 55-75 years with Graves' hyperthyroidism. Each CDR3 is given with its conserved first and last residue. D genes are given only for firm matches. Not every row has a clone size; where given, it reads once, few, many or a size class.

v_gene: TRBV6-1; d_gene: -; len: 13; j_gene: TRBJ2-7; abundance: -; CDR3aa: CASRPTGADKQYF; CDR3nt: TGTGCCAGCAGACCCACGGGGGCCGATAAGCAGTACTTC
v_gene: TRBV20-1; d_gene: TRBD2; len: 15; j_gene: TRBJ2-5; abundance: many; CDR3aa: CSAPSTSGRGETQYF; CDR3nt: TGCAGTGCCCCTTCGACTAGCGGGCGAGGAGAGACCCAGTACTTC
v_gene: TRBV27; d_gene: -; len: 16; j_gene: TRBJ2-7; abundance: -; CDR3aa: CASSPLGGKSSYEQYF; CDR3nt: TGTGCCAGCAGTCCCTTAGGAGGGAAGAGCTCCTACGAGCAGTACTTC
v_gene: TRBV5-1; d_gene: -; len: 14; j_gene: TRBJ2-2; abundance: many; CDR3aa: CASRPSMGFGELFF; CDR3nt: TGCGCCAGCAGACCCTCTATGGGTTTCGGGGAGCTGTTTTTT
v_gene: TRBV6-1; d_gene: -; len: 14; j_gene: TRBJ2-1; abundance: -; CDR3aa: CACRGTGGRGEQFF; CDR3nt: TGTGCCTGCAGGGGAACCGGGGGAAGGGGTGAGCAGTTCTTC
v_gene: TRBV12-5; d_gene: -; len: 14; j_gene: TRBJ1-2; abundance: -; CDR3aa: CASGLVTGHRGYTF; CDR3nt: TGTGCTAGTGGTTTGGTAACTGGCCACAGAGGCTACACCTTC
v_gene: TRBV4-1; d_gene: -; len: 16; j_gene: TRBJ1-5; abundance: -; CDR3aa: CASSQTTGARGQPQHF; CDR3nt: TGCGCCAGCAGCCAGACAACCGGGGCACGAGGTCAGCCCCAGCATTTT
v_gene: TRBV6-1; d_gene: -; len: 15; j_gene: TRBJ1-1; abundance: many; CDR3aa: CASSSPTGLNTEAFF; CDR3nt: TGTGCCAGCAGTTCGCCGACGGGGTTGAACACTGAAGCTTTCTTT
v_gene: TRBV18; d_gene: TRBD1; len: 17; j_gene: TRBJ1-1; abundance: many; CDR3aa: CASSPPRTGVLNTEAFF; CDR3nt: TGTGCCAGCTCACCACCCCGGACAGGGGTTTTGAACACTGAAGCTTTCTTT
v_gene: TRBV13; d_gene: -; len: 14; j_gene: TRBJ1-2; abundance: few; CDR3aa: CASSLERQSYGYTF; CDR3nt: TGTGCCAGCAGCTTAGAACGGCAGAGCTATGGCTACACCTTC
v_gene: TRBV11-1; d_gene: -; len: 14; j_gene: TRBJ1-1; abundance: many; CDR3aa: CASSVIMGNTEAFF; CDR3nt: TGTGCCAGCAGCGTAATCATGGGGAACACTGAAGCTTTCTTT
v_gene: TRBV20-1; d_gene: TRBD2; len: 14; j_gene: TRBJ2-1; abundance: many; CDR3aa: CSAPFTGGYNEQFF; CDR3nt: TGCAGTGCCCCCTTTACGGGGGGATACAATGAGCAGTTCTTC
v_gene: TRBV6-1; d_gene: TRBD2; len: 20; j_gene: TRBJ2-7; abundance: many; CDR3aa: CASSKRGTSGSGGGAYEQYF; CDR3nt: TGTGCCAGCAGTAAGCGGGGGACTAGCGGGAGCGGAGGTGGGGCCTACGAGCAGTACTTC
v_gene: TRBV12-3/TRBV12-4; d_gene: -; len: 15; j_gene: TRBJ1-5; abundance: few; CDR3aa: CASSVKQAPNQPQHF; CDR3nt: TGTGCCAGCAGTGTCAAGCAGGCTCCCAATCAGCCCCAGCATTTT
v_gene: TRBV7-6; d_gene: TRBD2; len: 15; j_gene: TRBJ2-7; abundance: many; CDR3aa: CASSPPGSGSYEQYF; CDR3nt: TGTGCCAGCAGCCCGCCCGGTAGCGGGAGCTACGAGCAGTACTTC
v_gene: TRBV6-1; d_gene: TRBD2; len: 15; j_gene: TRBJ2-2; abundance: many; CDR3aa: CASSPTSAGTGELFF; CDR3nt: TGTGCCAGCAGTCCAACTAGCGCGGGCACCGGGGAGCTGTTTTTT
v_gene: TRBV27; d_gene: -; len: 11; j_gene: TRBJ2-7; abundance: many; CDR3aa: CASSFEGGQYF; CDR3nt: TGTGCCAGCAGTTTCGAAGGGGGGCAGTACTTC
v_gene: TRBV7-9; d_gene: TRBD2; len: 15; j_gene: TRBJ2-3; abundance: many; CDR3aa: CASKTSGEPGHTQYF; CDR3nt: TGTGCCAGCAAAACTAGCGGCGAACCCGGGCATACGCAGTATTTT
v_gene: TRBV28; d_gene: -; len: 10; j_gene: TRBJ1-3; abundance: -; CDR3aa: CAIQGNTIYF; CDR3nt: TGTGCCATTCAGGGGAACACCATATATTTT
v_gene: TRBV30; d_gene: TRBD1; len: 15; j_gene: TRBJ1-2; abundance: many; CDR3aa: CAWRGPSTGGYGYTF; CDR3nt: TGTGCCTGGAGGGGACCGTCGACAGGGGGCTATGGCTACACCTTC
v_gene: TRBV2; d_gene: -; len: 14; j_gene: TRBJ1-5; abundance: many; CDR3aa: CASRGRYSNQPQHF; CDR3nt: TGTGCCAGCAGGGGCAGATATAGCAATCAGCCCCAGCATTTT
v_gene: TRBV28; d_gene: -; len: 14; j_gene: TRBJ2-3; abundance: many; CDR3aa: CASVVGGSTDTQYF; CDR3nt: TGTGCCAGCGTTGTTGGGGGTAGCACAGATACGCAGTATTTT
v_gene: TRBV24-1; d_gene: TRBD1; len: 16; j_gene: TRBJ1-1; abundance: few; CDR3aa: CATSDPLRTGNTEAFF; CDR3nt: TGTGCCACCAGTGACCCCCTAAGGACAGGGAACACTGAAGCTTTCTTT
v_gene: TRBV28; d_gene: -; len: 12; j_gene: TRBJ2-2; abundance: many; CDR3aa: CASTGVFGELFF; CDR3nt: TGTGCCAGCACGGGGGTATTCGGGGAGCTGTTTTTT
v_gene: TRBV29-1; d_gene: -; len: 14; j_gene: TRBJ2-3; abundance: many; CDR3aa: CSGGGGVGTDTQYF; CDR3nt: TGCAGCGGTGGAGGTGGAGTTGGCACAGATACGCAGTATTTT
v_gene: TRBV2; d_gene: -; len: 15; j_gene: TRBJ1-1; abundance: many; CDR3aa: CASRRLVRTNTEAFF; CDR3nt: TGTGCCAGCAGACGGTTGGTACGGACAAACACTGAAGCTTTCTTT
v_gene: TRBV7-9; d_gene: -; len: 17; j_gene: TRBJ1-5; abundance: -; CDR3aa: CASSTGPTDYSNQPQHF; CDR3nt: TGTGCCAGCTCCACAGGGCCTACTGATTATAGCAATCAGCCCCAGCATTTT
v_gene: TRBV24-1; d_gene: TRBD1; len: 16; j_gene: TRBJ2-1; abundance: many; CDR3aa: CATSDSQTGAYNEQFF; CDR3nt: TGTGCCACCAGTGATTCACAGACAGGGGCATACAATGAGCAGTTCTTC
v_gene: TRBV6-5; d_gene: -; len: 15; j_gene: TRBJ2-7; abundance: many; CDR3aa: CASSYTTDPTYEQYF; CDR3nt: TGTGCCAGCAGTTACACGACAGATCCCACCTACGAGCAGTACTTC
v_gene: TRBV24-1; d_gene: TRBD2; len: 16; j_gene: TRBJ2-1; abundance: many; CDR3aa: CATSAFDSGRIDEQFF; CDR3nt: TGTGCCACCAGTGCCTTTGATAGCGGGAGAATCGATGAGCAGTTCTTC
v_gene: TRBV13; d_gene: -; len: 15; j_gene: TRBJ2-6; abundance: many; CDR3aa: CASSPLWAGANVLTF; CDR3nt: TGTGCCAGCAGCCCTTTGTGGGCTGGGGCCAACGTCCTGACTTTC
v_gene: TRBV3-1; d_gene: -; len: 19; j_gene: TRBJ1-1; abundance: many; CDR3aa: CASSQDRRPKGTMNTEAFF; CDR3nt: TGTGCCAGCAGCCAAGATCGTCGCCCGAAAGGAACCATGAACACTGAAGCTTTCTTT
v_gene: TRBV20-1; d_gene: -; len: 11; j_gene: TRBJ1-2; abundance: -; CDR3aa: CSGQFNYGYTF; CDR3nt: TGCAGTGGACAGTTTAACTATGGCTACACCTTC
v_gene: TRBV5-1; d_gene: -; len: 11; j_gene: TRBJ2-7; abundance: -; CDR3aa: CASADFYEQYF; CDR3nt: TGCGCCAGCGCGGACTTCTACGAGCAGTACTTC
v_gene: TRBV2; d_gene: -; len: 15; j_gene: TRBJ1-1; abundance: many; CDR3aa: CASSDGGFERDEAFF; CDR3nt: TGTGCCAGCAGTGATGGGGGATTCGAACGAGATGAAGCTTTCTTT
v_gene: TRBV2; d_gene: -; len: 16; j_gene: TRBJ1-3; abundance: -; CDR3aa: CASSDQGLVPGNTIYF; CDR3nt: TGTGCCAGCAGTGACCAGGGATTGGTCCCTGGAAACACCATATATTTT
v_gene: TRBV4-1; d_gene: TRBD2; len: 17; j_gene: TRBJ2-7; abundance: many; CDR3aa: CASSQSPALAGGYEQYF; CDR3nt: TGCGCCAGCAGCCAGAGCCCCGCCCTAGCGGGAGGGTACGAGCAGTACTTC
v_gene: TRBV28; d_gene: TRBD2; len: 15; j_gene: TRBJ2-5; abundance: many; CDR3aa: CASSLRLAGMETQYF; CDR3nt: TGTGCCAGCAGTCTCCGACTAGCGGGTATGGAGACCCAGTACTTC
v_gene: TRBV20-1; d_gene: TRBD1; len: 16; j_gene: TRBJ1-1; abundance: many; CDR3aa: CSAREIGQGGNTEAFF; CDR3nt: TGCAGTGCTAGAGAAATAGGGCAGGGGGGGAACACTGAAGCTTTCTTT
v_gene: TRBV19; d_gene: TRBD1; len: 16; j_gene: TRBJ1-5; abundance: few; CDR3aa: CASSIQGQSKNQPQHF; CDR3nt: TGTGCCAGTAGTATCCAGGGACAGAGCAAAAATCAGCCCCAGCATTTT
v_gene: TRBV18; d_gene: -; len: 14; j_gene: TRBJ2-5; abundance: many; CDR3aa: CASSPPGSQETQYF; CDR3nt: TGTGCCAGCTCACCACCGGGCAGCCAAGAGACCCAGTACTTC
v_gene: TRBV12-3/TRBV12-4; d_gene: TRBD2; len: 14; j_gene: TRBJ2-4; abundance: few; CDR3aa: CASSFRGVENIQYF; CDR3nt: TGTGCCAGCAGTTTTCGGGGGGTGGAGAACATTCAGTACTTC
v_gene: TRBV10-2; d_gene: -; len: 11; j_gene: TRBJ2-2; abundance: many; CDR3aa: CASGHTGELFF; CDR3nt: TGCGCCAGCGGACACACCGGGGAGCTGTTTTTT
v_gene: TRBV19; d_gene: TRBD1; len: 15; j_gene: TRBJ1-2; abundance: many; CDR3aa: CASSPRDSTNYGYTF; CDR3nt: TGTGCCAGTAGTCCAAGGGACAGCACTAACTATGGCTACACCTTC
v_gene: TRBV6-2/TRBV6-3; d_gene: -; len: 14; j_gene: TRBJ2-7; abundance: many; CDR3aa: CASSYGFHPYEQYF; CDR3nt: TGTGCCAGCAGTTACGGGTTCCACCCCTACGAGCAGTACTTC
v_gene: TRBV19; d_gene: -; len: 12; j_gene: TRBJ2-7; abundance: many; CDR3aa: CASSPEGYEQYF; CDR3nt: TGTGCCAGTAGTCCCGAAGGCTACGAGCAGTACTTC
v_gene: TRBV10-1; d_gene: TRBD1; len: 14; j_gene: TRBJ2-3; abundance: many; CDR3aa: CASSNRDRVDTQYF; CDR3nt: TGCGCCAGCAGTAATCGGGACAGGGTGGATACGCAGTATTTT
v_gene: TRBV3-1; d_gene: -; len: 13; j_gene: TRBJ1-2; abundance: many; CDR3aa: CASSQLTGPGYTF; CDR3nt: TGTGCCAGCAGCCAGCTTACCGGGCCTGGCTACACCTTC
v_gene: TRBV11-2; d_gene: -; len: 11; j_gene: TRBJ2-1; abundance: many; CDR3aa: CASSLGYPRFF; CDR3nt: TGTGCCAGCAGCTTGGGGTATCCAAGGTTCTTC
v_gene: TRBV2; d_gene: TRBD2; len: 14; j_gene: TRBJ2-1; abundance: many; CDR3aa: CASSGTSGINEQFF; CDR3nt: TGTGCCAGCAGTGGGACTAGCGGGATCAATGAGCAGTTCTTC
v_gene: TRBV2; d_gene: TRBD2; len: 16; j_gene: TRBJ2-1; abundance: once; CDR3aa: CASSLEAGAVYNEQFF; CDR3nt: TGTGCCAGCAGCTTAGAGGCGGGAGCGGTCTACAATGAGCAGTTCTTC